This T cell receptor beta chain comes out of a study of OX40 agonist ivuxolimab in advanced cancers. Study at large: A diagnosis of hepatocellular carcinoma, melanoma, renal cell or head and neck cancer was present in dose-escalation patients. Patients with prior anti-PD-1, anti-PD-L1 or anti-CTLA-4 therapy were eligible; approximately 40% had some. Study-wide results and limits: At 0.1 to 3.0 mg/kg, CD4+ and CD8+ blood T cells expanded clonally by week 6.

The CDR3 extends over 15 amino acids. The V gene's germline CDR1 is SGHRS and CDR2 YFSETQ. V was trimmed by 0 bases and J by 5 bases, leaving 13 bases between them. Baseline, cycle 4 day 1, and cycle 7 day 1 were the blood sampling points. The method was immunoSEQ multiplex PCR; TCRdb's version includes in-frame clones alone and lacks a portion of them. The data show 71,000 or so clones, with 65% to 85% seen just once and 8.2% held by the top ten. Comments on this clone: Its antigen is still unknown.

Sample: CD4+ or CD8+ T cells sorted from blood, taken in a trial of the OX40 agonist ivuxolimab. The V call is TRBV5-1, the J call TRBJ2-3; D is ambiguous. The clonotype originates from an adult with an advanced solid tumor such as melanoma, head and neck, liver or kidney cancer. CDR3 region: CASSLGEFKKDTQYF. In DNA form, the CDR3 reads TGCGCCAGCAGCTTGGGGGAATTCAAAAAAGATACGCAGTATTTT. The full variable domain, rest sourced from reference TRBV5-1 and TRBJ2-3, is KAGVTQTPRYLIKTRGQQVTLSCSPISGHRSVSWYQQTPGQGLQFLFEYFSETQRNKGNFPGRFSGRQFSNSRSEMNVSTLELGDSALYLCASSLGEFKKDTQYFGPGTRLTVL.